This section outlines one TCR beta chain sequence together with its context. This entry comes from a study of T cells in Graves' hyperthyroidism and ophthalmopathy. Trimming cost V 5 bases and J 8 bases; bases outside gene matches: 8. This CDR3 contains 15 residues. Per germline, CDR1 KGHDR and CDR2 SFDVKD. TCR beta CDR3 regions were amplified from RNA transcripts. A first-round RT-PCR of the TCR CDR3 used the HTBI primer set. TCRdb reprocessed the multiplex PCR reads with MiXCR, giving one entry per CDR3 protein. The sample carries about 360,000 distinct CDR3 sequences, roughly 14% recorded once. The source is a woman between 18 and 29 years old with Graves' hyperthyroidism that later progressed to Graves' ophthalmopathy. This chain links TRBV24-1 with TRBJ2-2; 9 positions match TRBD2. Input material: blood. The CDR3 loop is CATSGVSGRTGELFF. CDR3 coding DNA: TGTGCCACCAGTGGAGTAAGCGGGAGGACTGGGGAGCTGTTTTTT.